The present entry profiles one T cell receptor beta chain with its context. Its target is not known. The entry originates in a study of PD-1 blockade in classical Hodgkin lymphoma. Study-level points and caveats: Newly diagnosed patients were said to have less baseline TCR diversity than healthy donors did.

Repertoires were generated with immunoSEQ multiplex PCR, while TCRdb's copy carries only in-frame clones and drops some. The sample lists roughly 23,000 clones; about 71% were seen once. Each patient relapsed following autologous stem cell transplantation, and prior brentuximab vedotin exposure differed. CDR1 is LGHNA, CDR2 YSLEER, per germline. This CDR3 has 15 amino acids. The V end lost 0 bases, the J end lost 4 bases, and 9 bases lay between the germline ends. The receptor was isolated from a human donor with classical Hodgkin lymphoma. The chain carries TRBV4-3 and TRBJ1-4, with D unresolved. This specimen consisted of peripheral blood mononuclear cells (PBMCs), obtained at baseline. The CDR3, as DNA: TGCGCCAGCAGCCAAGATTACGGATTTAATGAAAAACTGTTTTTT. This encodes CASSQDYGFNEKLFF.